These 30 T cell receptor beta chains share one sample of origin, sequenced in a study of shared clonotypes between healthy human individuals. The assay was immunoSEQ multiplex PCR, and TCRdb's table has in-frame clones only and misses some. This table has a few million clones, 85% to 95% appearing once. Sample: naive CD4+ T cells from PBMCs. Subset defined: CD45RA+ positively selected. The receptors were sampled from a man aged 18 to 30 in good health. Some clones in this sample may be carry-over from other donors' samples.

About this clone itself: Other DNA sequences from this sample encode an identical CDR3 as well. The CDR3 nucleotides are TGTGCCAGCAGCTTGGGGACGTACGAGCAGTACTTC. Translated: CASSLGTYEQYF. The gene calls are TRBV5-6 and TRBJ2-7, with no clear D. Trimming removed 0 bases at V and 4 bases at J, with 5 bases between. CDR3 length equals 12 residues. Germline CDR1 is SGHDT and CDR2 is YYEEEE. Supplemented by reference TRBV5-6 and TRBJ2-7, the full variable domain reads DAGVTQSPTHLIKTRGQQVTLRCSPKSGHDTVSWYQQALGQGPQFIFQYYEEEERQRGNFPDRFSGHQFPNYSSELNVNALLLGDSALYLCASSLGTYEQYFGPGTRLTVT.

V gene TRBV5-1 combines with J gene TRBJ1-2, with a weak D call TRBD1 (5 bases). CDR3 size: 14 residues. Trimming left V 2 bases short and J 6 bases short, with 14 bases between. CDR1 and CDR2 (germline): SGHRS, YFSETQ. The CDR3 nucleotides read TGCGCCAGCAGCTTCGCATCCGGGGGGGATGGCTACACCTTC. As protein: CASSFASGGDGYTF.

About this clone itself: Other nucleotide sequences from this sample produce the same CDR3. This chain links TRBV29-1 with TRBJ1-1, with 7 bases fitting TRBD1. With V trimmed by 5 bases and J by 1 base, 1 base remained unmatched. The CDR3 extends over 12 amino acids. CDR1 is SQVTM, CDR2 ANQGSEA, per germline. The CDR3 DNA follows: TGCAGCGTTCACAGGGGGAACACTGAAGCTTTCTTT. Translation gives CSVHRGNTEAFF.

The chain employs TRBV6-4 and TRBJ1-5; no clear D gene. Trimming left V 8 bases short and J 0 bases short, with 14 bases between. Germline CDR1 reads MRHNA; CDR2 reads SNTAGT. CDR3 length: 15 amino acids. The CDR3 DNA sequence: TGTGCCAGCGGAGCCCAGTCAAATAGCAATCAGCCCCAGCATTTT. Residues: CASGAQSNSNQPQHF.

The V call is TRBV28, the J call TRBJ2-2; D perhaps matches TRBD1 (7 bases). The CDR3 contains 15 residues. V lost 6 bases to trimming and J lost 6 bases, with 17 bases between them. Germline values: CDR1 MDHEN, CDR2 SYDVKM. CDR3 protein: CASSIQGGVAGELFF. For the CDR3, the DNA is TGTGCCAGCAGCATCCAGGGGGGAGTTGCCGGGGAGCTGTTTTTT.

The V gene is TRBV2, the J gene TRBJ1-2; D is unresolved. The germline V gene has CDR1 SNHLY and CDR2 FYNNEI. The V end was cut by 3 bases, the J end by 6 bases, with 11 bases between. This CDR3 contains 13 residues. The CDR3 loop is CASSDRRFNGYTF. The CDR3 coding sequence is TGTGCCAGCAGTGACCGGAGGTTTAATGGCTACACCTTC.

Of note for this clone: Distinct nucleotide sequences in the sample also encode this CDR3. This sequence joins TRBV4-1 and TRBJ2-1; 9 nucleotides agree with TRBD1. From germline, CDR1 is MGHRA and CDR2 YSYEKL. The trim removed 3 bases at V and 6 bases at J, leaving 3 bases unmatched. The CDR3 loop spans 14 amino acids. CDR3 DNA sequence: TGCGCCAGCAGCCAGGGGACAGGGAGCAATGAGCAGTTCTTC. Its translation: CASSQGTGSNEQFF.

This clone was observed once. The chain joins TRBV30 to TRBJ1-6, with D hard to call. In germline, CDR1 is GTSNPN, CDR2 SVGIG (reference sequence). The CDR3 extends over 15 amino acids. V was clipped by 3 bases and J by 8 bases, with 17 bases between them. The CDR3, as DNA: TGTGCCTGGAGGGGAATGCTGTCCGTGCATTCACCCCTCCACTTT. It encodes CAWRGMLSVHSPLHF.

This chain connects TRBV5-1 to TRBJ1-4; no clear D gene. Trimming stripped 4 bases from V and 0 bases from J, with 10 bases between. The germline CDR1 and CDR2 sequences are SGHRS and YFSETQ. The CDR3 length is 15 residues. This CDR3 is CASSTDRATNEKLFF. In DNA, the CDR3 is TGCGCCAGCAGCACCGACCGAGCAACTAATGAAAAACTGTTTTTT.

On this clone: Different DNA sequences within this sample yield the same CDR3. This chain links TRBV18 with TRBJ1-1; D remains ambiguous. Germline loops: CDR1 KGHSH, CDR2 LQKENI. V was shortened by 2 bases and J by 4 bases, with 5 bases between the two germline ends. The CDR3 contains 12 residues. The CDR3 DNA is TGTGCCAGCTCACCATTAACCACTGAAGCTTTCTTT. Protein sequence: CASSPLTTEAFF.

The chain has TRBV7-2 and TRBJ1-3; 7 positions match TRBD1. CDR1 is SGHTA and CDR2 is FQGNSA in the germline V gene. The CDR3 loop spans 16 amino acids. V shed 5 bases, J shed 0 bases, and the junction held 7 bases outside the gene matches. For the CDR3, the DNA is TGTGCCAGCAGCGCCGCAGGGGGTTTCTCTGGAAACACCATATATTTT. Its protein is CASSAAGGFSGNTIYF.

The chain recombines TRBV18 with TRBJ2-3; D is unclear. The CDR3 sequence is 14 residues long. Trimming removed 6 bases at V and 2 bases at J, with 12 bases between. CDR1 is KGHSH and CDR2 is LQKENI in the germline V gene. In DNA, the CDR3 is TGTGCCAGCTCCCCGAATTTGTACACAGATACGCAGTATTTT. Its translation: CASSPNLYTDTQYF. The full variable domain, its missing parts supplied by reference TRBV18 and TRBJ2-3, is NAGVMQNPRHLVRRRGQEARLRCSPMKGHSHVYWYRQLPEEGLKFMVYLQKENIIDESGMPKERFSAEFPKEGPSILRIQQVVRGDSAAYFCASSPNLYTDTQYFGPGTRLTVL.

The gene calls are TRBV29-1 and TRBJ2-7; D possibly corresponds to TRBD2 (5 bases). Germline lookup yields CDR1 SQVTM and CDR2 ANQGSEA. The length of the CDR3 is 13 residues. Trimming stripped 4 bases from V and 1 base from J, with 11 bases between. CDR3 loop: CSVVERVSYEQYF. The CDR3 coding sequence is TGCAGCGTTGTGGAGAGGGTATCCTACGAGCAGTACTTC.

The V call is TRBV28, the J call TRBJ2-1; no clear D. From germline, CDR1 is MDHEN and CDR2 SYDVKM. Trimming pared 8 bases from V and 9 bases from J, leaving 17 bases between. The CDR3 has 13 amino acids. CDR3 sequence reads: CASLKGGRPEQFF. The CDR3 nucleotides are TGTGCCAGCTTAAAGGGTGGGCGCCCTGAGCAGTTCTTC. The full variable domain, in which reference TRBV28 and TRBJ2-1 provide the parts outside the CDR3, is DVKVTQSSRYLVKRTGEKVFLECVQDMDHENMFWYRQDPGLGLRLIYFSYDVKMKEKGDIPEGYSVSREKKERFSLILESASTNQTSMYLCASLKGGRPEQFFGPGTRLTVL.

The chain couples TRBV9 to TRBJ2-2; TRBD2 is a possible D gene (6 bases). Germline CDR1 is SGDLS and CDR2 is YYNGEE. Trimming cost V 2 bases and J 6 bases, with 23 bases left between them. The CDR3 has 18 amino acids. The CDR3 DNA follows: TGTGCCAGCAGCGTCTCCCTTGGCGGGACCTCCACCGCCGGGGAGCTGTTTTTT. Its translation: CASSVSLGGTSTAGELFF.

This clone appeared a single time. Other DNA sequences in this specimen translate into the identical CDR3. The rearrangement links TRBV5-4 to TRBJ2-3, with 9 bases that match TRBD2. V gave up 4 bases and J gave up 0 bases; unmatched junction bases: 6. This CDR3 has 16 residues. Germline CDR1 is SGHNT and CDR2 is YYREEE (reference sequence). The CDR3 DNA reads TGTGCCAGCAGCGCAGGCCTAGCGGGGAGCACAGATACGCAGTATTTT. Protein: CASSAGLAGSTDTQYF.

Details on this clone: Other DNA sequences in the sample encode the same CDR3. The rearrangement joins TRBV5-6 to TRBJ2-7, with 8 bases that match TRBD2. Germline CDR1 and CDR2: SGHDT and YYEEEE. Trimming took 1 base from V and 1 from J; bases not matched to a gene: 4. This CDR3 has 15 residues. The chain's CDR3 is CASSLPGTRSYEQYF. CDR3 coding DNA: TGTGCCAGCAGCTTGCCCGGGACTAGATCCTACGAGCAGTACTTC. The full variable domain, rest sourced from reference TRBV5-6 and TRBJ2-7, is DAGVTQSPTHLIKTRGQQVTLRCSPKSGHDTVSWYQQALGQGPQFIFQYYEEEERQRGNFPDRFSGHQFPNYSSELNVNALLLGDSALYLCASSLPGTRSYEQYFGPGTRLTVT.

The rearrangement joins TRBV29-1 to TRBJ2-5; D possibly corresponds to TRBD2 (6 bases). Germline V gene lookup returns CDR1 SQVTM and CDR2 ANQGSEA. Trimming removed 7 bases from V and 5 bases from J, with 14 bases in between. The CDR3 contains 12 residues. The CDR3 loop is CSAAGGDETQYF. In DNA form, the CDR3 reads TGCAGCGCCGCCGGAGGGGATGAGACCCAGTACTTC. The full variable domain, its missing parts supplied by reference TRBV29-1 and TRBJ2-5, is SAVISQKPSRDICQRGTSLTIQCQVDSQVTMMFWYRQQPGQSLTLIATANQGSEATYESGFVIDKFPISRPNLTFSTLTVSNMSPEDSSIYLCSAAGGDETQYFGPGTRLLVL.

The chain uses TRBV4-1 and TRBJ2-5; D gene unclear. The J call may not be correct, given that the DNA end is closer to TRBJ2-7. CDR3 length: 15 amino acids. The germline gives CDR1 MGHRA, CDR2 YSYEKL. This CDR3 reads CASSQAAGNSYEQYF. CDR3 nucleotides: TGCGCCAGCAGCCAAGCAGCTGGAAACTCCTACGAGCAGTACTTC.

The rearrangement uses TRBV19 and TRBJ2-7; 9 nucleotides align to TRBD2. Per the germline V gene, CDR1 is LNHDA and CDR2 is SQIVND (reference sequence). CDR3 length: 15 residues. With V trimmed by 9 bases and J by 3 bases, 12 bases remained unmatched. The CDR3 protein is CASRRGGRGGYEQYF. CDR3 coding DNA: TGTGCCAGCCGGCGGGGCGGGAGGGGAGGCTACGAGCAGTACTTC.

The V gene is TRBV11-2, the J gene TRBJ2-7, with D tentatively TRBD1 or TRBD2 (5 bases each). With 5 bases removed from V and 0 bases from J, the gap between germline ends came to 17 bases. The CDR3 covers 16 residues. Germline CDR1 reads SGHAT; CDR2 reads FQNNGV. CDR3 region: CASSPTTGRSSYEQYF. CDR3 sequence (DNA): TGTGCCAGCAGCCCGACGACGGGACGGAGCTCCTACGAGCAGTACTTC.

This sequence joins TRBV5-1 and TRBJ2-5, with a possible D match to TRBD2 (6 bases). The V and J ends lost 7 bases and 1 base respectively, with 14 bases between them. The germline V gene encodes CDR1 SGHRS and CDR2 YFSETQ. The CDR3 is 14 amino acids. The CDR3 spells CASCYPGLQETQYF. CDR3 DNA: TGCGCCAGCTGCTACCCGGGACTCCAAGAGACCCAGTACTTC. Using reference TRBV5-1 and TRBJ2-5 for the parts outside the CDR3, the full variable domain is KAGVTQTPRYLIKTRGQQVTLSCSPISGHRSVSWYQQTPGQGLQFLFEYFSETQRNKGNFPGRFSGRQFSNSRSEMNVSTLELGDSALYLCASCYPGLQETQYFGPGTRLLVL.

As for this clone: The same CDR3 can be traced to other DNA sequences in this sample. This chain connects TRBV27 to TRBJ2-3, with 13 bases aligning to TRBD2. CDR1 is MNHEY, CDR2 SMNVEV, per germline (reference sequence). V dropped 6 bases and J dropped 5; count of bases not matched to a gene: 2. This CDR3 has 14 residues. The CDR3 DNA sequence: TGTGCCAGCAGCCGGACTAGCGGGAGAGATACGCAGTATTTT. Translating it yields CASSRTSGRDTQYF.

V and J are TRBV9 and TRBJ1-2; 12 nucleotides agree with TRBD1. CDR3 length equals 14 residues. V lost 3 bases, J lost 4 bases, and 1 base stayed unmatched. The germline V gene encodes CDR1 SGDLS and CDR2 YYNGEE. CDR3 loop: CASSAGQGAYGYTF. In DNA form, the CDR3 reads TGTGCCAGCAGCGCGGGACAGGGGGCCTATGGCTACACCTTC.

V and J are TRBV19 and TRBJ2-5, with D unresolved. Between the trimmed V and J ends, which lost 5 bases and 5 bases, there was a span of 15 bases. Germline loops: CDR1 LNHDA, CDR2 SQIVND (reference sequence). The CDR3 runs 14 residues. CDR3: CASSGTVLAETQYF. Written as DNA, the CDR3 is TGTGCCAGTAGTGGAACGGTGCTCGCGGAGACCCAGTACTTC.

The chain combines TRBV28 with TRBJ1-2; unclear D gene. In germline, CDR1 is MDHEN, CDR2 SYDVKM. CDR3 length equals 14 residues. Trimming stripped 2 bases from V and 8 bases from J, with 15 bases between. CDR3 in DNA: TGTGCCAGCAGTTTAAGGCCAGCTGCTAGGGGCTACACCTTC. Protein sequence: CASSLRPAARGYTF.

This clone was detected a few times. The J gene is TRBJ2-7, the V gene TRBV5-8, with TRBD1 matching 10 bases. Unmatched junction bases numbered 4, after V lost 0 bases and J lost 4 bases. The CDR3 loop spans 15 amino acids. CDR1 and CDR2 from the germline V gene are SGHTS and YDEGEE. Here the CDR3 reads CASSLEGTGVYEQYF. For the CDR3, the DNA is TGTGCCAGCAGCTTGGAAGGGACAGGGGTATACGAGCAGTACTTC.

V is TRBV5-8 and J is TRBJ1-4, with 7 bases that match TRBD1. Germline assignment: CDR1 SGHTS and CDR2 YDEGEE. The CDR3 consists of 15 residues. With 3 bases clipped from V and 4 bases from J, the junction kept 6 bases outside the gene matches. Written as DNA, the CDR3 is TGTGCCAGCAGCTCCAAGGGACAGAATAATGAAAAACTGTTTTTT. Protein product: CASSSKGQNNEKLFF.

The chain joins TRBV7-3 to TRBJ2-2; possibly TRBD1 or TRBD2 for D (5 bases each). V gave up 7 bases and J gave up 4 bases, with 19 bases separating them. This CDR3 contains 16 residues. CDR1 and CDR2 (germline): SGHTA, FQGTGA. DNA of the CDR3: TGTGCCAGCACCCTACACGGGGCAGGGACCACCGGGGAGCTGTTTTTT. Its translation: CASTLHGAGTTGELFF.

Turning to this clone: Other DNA variants within this sample encode the same CDR3. The chain couples TRBV5-1 to TRBJ2-3, with D perhaps matching TRBD1 or TRBD2 (5 bases each). The length of the CDR3 is 15 residues. Germline V lookup: CDR1 SGHRS, CDR2 YFSETQ. V lost 0 bases and J lost 5, with 13 bases in between. CDR3 bases: TGCGCCAGCAGCTTGGGTCTAGCTGGGGGAGATACGCAGTATTTT. Translated, it gives CASSLGLAGGDTQYF.